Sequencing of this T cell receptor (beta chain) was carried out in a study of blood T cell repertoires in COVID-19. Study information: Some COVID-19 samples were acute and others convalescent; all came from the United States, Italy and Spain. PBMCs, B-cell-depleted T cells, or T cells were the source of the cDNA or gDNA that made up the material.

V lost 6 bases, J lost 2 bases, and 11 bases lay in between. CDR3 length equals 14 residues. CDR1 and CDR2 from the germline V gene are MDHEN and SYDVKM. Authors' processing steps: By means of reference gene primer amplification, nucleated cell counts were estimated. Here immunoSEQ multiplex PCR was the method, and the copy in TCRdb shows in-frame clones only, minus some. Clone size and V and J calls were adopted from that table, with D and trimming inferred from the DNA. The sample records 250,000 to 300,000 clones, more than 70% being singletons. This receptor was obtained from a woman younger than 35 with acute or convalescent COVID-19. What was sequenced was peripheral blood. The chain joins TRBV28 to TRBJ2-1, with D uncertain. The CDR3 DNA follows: TGTGCCAGCAGGTGGCAGGCGCCCTACAATGAGCAGTTCTTC. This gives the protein CASRWQAPYNEQFF. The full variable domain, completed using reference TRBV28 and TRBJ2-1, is DVKVTQSSRYLVKRTGEKVFLECVQDMDHENMFWYRQDPGLGLRLIYFSYDVKMKEKGDIPEGYSVSREKKERFSLILESASTNQTSMYLCASRWQAPYNEQFFGPGTRLTVL.